The 9 T cell receptor beta chains below were found in one sample sequenced in a study of blood T cell repertoires in COVID-19. This table comes from immunoSEQ multiplex PCR, and its TCRdb copy is limited to in-frame clones, with some not included. This table has over 70,000 clones, roughly 76% appearing once. Sequences were obtained from peripheral blood. These receptors originate from a man in his 70s with active or convalescent COVID-19.

The chain is built from TRBV19 and TRBJ2-6; the D gene is possibly TRBD2 (6 bases). Deletions cut 10 bases from V and 0 bases from J, with 13 bases between. Germline V gene sequence: CDR1 LNHDA, CDR2 SQIVND (reference sequence). The CDR3 consists of 15 residues. The CDR3 spells CATRLGGSGANVLTF. The CDR3 nucleotides read TGTGCCACCAGGCTGGGAGGCTCTGGGGCCAACGTCCTGACTTTC.

Notes on this clone: A read error may produce the germline difference seen at one junction end. The gene calls are TRBV7-9 and TRBJ2-3; D remains ambiguous. Germline V gene sequence: CDR1 SEHNR, CDR2 FQNEAQ (reference sequence). There are 14 residues in the CDR3. The CDR3, as DNA: TGTGCCAGCAGCATAGCTATCTACACAGATACGCAGTATTTT. It specifies CASSIAIYTDTQYF.

Only a few counts were recorded for this clone. The chain employs TRBV6-5 and TRBJ1-5; the D gene is possibly TRBD1 (6 bases). The CDR3 length is 14 residues. Germline assignment: CDR1 MNHEY and CDR2 SVGAGI. V lost 4 bases, J lost 7 bases, and 14 bases lay in between. CDR3 sequence reads: CASSSGTTRQPQHF. The DNA for the CDR3 is TGTGCCAGCAGTTCAGGGACAACGAGACAGCCCCAGCATTTT.

This clone was observed once. V gene TRBV28 combines with J gene TRBJ1-5, with D maybe TRBD1 (5 bases). The CDR3 runs 16 residues. Germline V gives CDR1 MDHEN, CDR2 SYDVKM. V lost 3 bases, J lost 1 base, and 13 bases lay in between. The CDR3 loop reads CASSLRRGGSNQPQHF. The CDR3 coding sequence is TGTGCCAGCAGTTTGAGGAGGGGTGGAAGCAATCAGCCCCAGCATTTT.

The chain uses TRBV27 and TRBJ1-2; TRBD1 agrees at 9 bases. The CDR3 is made up of 13 amino acids. Looked up from germline, CDR1 is MNHEY and CDR2 is SMNVEV (reference sequence). V trimming: 5 bases; J trimming: 7 bases; junction bases outside the gene matches: 5. The CDR3 spells CASSLTGGVGYTF. The DNA of the CDR3 is TGTGCCAGCAGTCTTACAGGGGGCGTTGGCTACACCTTC.

CDR3 bases: TGTGCCAGCAGCCTGGGGACTAGCGGCACAGATACGCAGTATTTT. Encoded protein: CASSLGTSGTDTQYF. V gene TRBV5-5 combines with J gene TRBJ2-3, with 10 bases fitting TRBD2. The trim removed 4 bases at V and 1 base at J, leaving 3 bases unmatched. The CDR3 has 15 residues. Germline CDR1 reads SGHKS; CDR2 reads YYEKEE (reference sequence).

This clone was recorded once. This sequence joins TRBV28 and TRBJ2-5, with 12 bases that match TRBD2. The germline V gene encodes CDR1 MDHEN and CDR2 SYDVKM. The V gene end was trimmed by 4 bases and the J gene end by 5 bases; junction bases not matched to a gene: 8. This CDR3 has 16 amino acids. The CDR3 is CASSSSSGGGLETQYF. The CDR3 DNA sequence: TGTGCCAGCAGTTCCTCTAGCGGGGGGGGATTGGAGACCCAGTACTTC.

The rearrangement links TRBV6-1 to TRBJ2-5, with 9 bases that match TRBD2. Trimming removed 2 bases from V and 5 bases from J; junction bases left unmatched: 12. The CDR3 runs 17 residues. Germline loops: CDR1 MNHNS, CDR2 SASEGT. The CDR3 loop reads CASSERVTSGFRETQYF. In DNA form, the CDR3 reads TGTGCCAGCAGTGAACGCGTGACTAGCGGATTCCGGGAGACCCAGTACTTC.

A single count supports this clone. This chain links TRBV11-2 with TRBJ2-7, with unresolved D. The CDR3 runs to 14 residues. V was trimmed by 2 bases and J by 0 bases, leaving 8 bases between them. Germline CDR1 and CDR2: SGHAT and FQNNGV. For the CDR3, the DNA is TGTGCCAGCAGCTTAAGCATGAACTCCTACGAGCAGTACTTC. Protein product: CASSLSMNSYEQYF.